These 10 T cell receptor beta chains share one sample of origin, sequenced in a study of blood T cell repertoires in COVID-19. TCRdb's table, derived via immunoSEQ multiplex PCR, lists solely in-frame clones and lacks some. The data contain around 270,000 clones, about 87% of them singletons. Sequences were obtained from PBMCs or T cells enriched from blood (not recorded which). These receptors all stem from a woman between 35 and 50 years old who had been exposed to COVID-19.

In this sample, this clone turned up once. This chain links TRBV29-1 with TRBJ1-2; a weak D match, TRBD1 (5 bases). CDR3 length: 13 residues. CDR1 and CDR2 (germline): SQVTM, ANQGSEA. V was clipped by 3 bases and J by 8 bases, with 16 bases between them. The CDR3 nucleotides are TGCAGCGTTGAGACAAGAAGGGGTAAAGGCTACACCTTC. Translating it yields CSVETRRGKGYTF. The entire variable domain, with the rest obtained from reference TRBV29-1 and TRBJ1-2, is as follows: SAVISQKPSRDICQRGTSLTIQCQVDSQVTMMFWYRQQPGQSLTLIATANQGSEATYESGFVIDKFPISRPNLTFSTLTVSNMSPEDSSIYLCSVETRRGKGYTFGSGTRLTVV.

The CDR3 DNA sequence: TGTGCCAGCAGTCCGGGATCGAGGGCCTCCAAGGATACGCAGTATTTT. Translated: CASSPGSRASKDTQYF. This sequence joins TRBV28 and TRBJ2-3, with D tentatively TRBD2 (5 bases). The CDR3 has 16 amino acids. Germline-derived CDR1 and CDR2 are MDHEN and SYDVKM. Between the trimmed V and J ends, which lost 5 bases and 6 bases, there was a span of 21 bases.

The gene calls are TRBV3-1 (or the pseudogene TRBV3-2) and TRBJ2-6, with a possible D match to TRBD1 (5 bases). V lost 0 bases, J lost 2 bases, and 17 bases lay in between. The V gene's germline CDR1 is LGHDT and CDR2 YNNKEL (reference sequence). This CDR3 is built from 19 residues. The CDR3 loop is CASSQDLSQGTAGANVLTF. CDR3 nucleotides: TGTGCCAGCAGCCAAGATCTCTCGCAGGGTACTGCTGGGGCCAACGTCCTGACTTTC.

This chain connects TRBV5-4 to TRBJ2-5; 7 nucleotides align to TRBD1. The CDR3 consists of 13 residues. V shed 6 bases, J shed 5 bases, and the junction held 7 bases outside the gene matches. Germline CDR1 SGHNT, CDR2 YYREEE (reference sequence). CDR3 region: CASTKGAGETQYF. CDR3 in DNA: TGTGCCAGCACGAAGGGGGCTGGGGAGACCCAGTACTTC.

V and J are TRBV28 and TRBJ1-1; TRBD1 is a possible D gene (6 bases). V was cut by 4 bases and J by 7 bases, with 13 bases left in between. The CDR3 consists of 13 residues. Looked up from germline, CDR1 is MDHEN and CDR2 is SYDVKM. CDR3: CASSSPGALEAFF. In nucleotides, the CDR3 is TGTGCCAGCAGTTCCCCAGGGGCCCTTGAAGCTTTCTTT.

The chain is built from TRBV18 and TRBJ2-7, with 14 bases fitting TRBD2. Losses at the gene ends were 3 bases for V and 6 bases for J; bases not matched to a gene: 1. From germline, CDR1 is KGHSH and CDR2 LQKENI. The CDR3 runs to 14 residues. CDR3 DNA sequence: TGTGCCAGCTCACCCGGACTAGCGGGAGGCGAGCAGTACGTC. Protein sequence: CASSPGLAGGEQYV.

The V call is TRBV10-3, the J call TRBJ2-5; 7 bases are a match to TRBD1. The ends lost 3 bases at V and 10 bases at J; junction bases unmatched: 14. Germline V CDR1 and CDR2: ENHRY, SYGVKD. The CDR3 spans 15 residues. The CDR3 nucleotides are TGTGCCATCAGTGATTCGCCCACTCTCAACAGGGGCCAGTACTTC. Its translation: CAISDSPTLNRGQYF.

The chain carries TRBV7-9 and TRBJ1-4; no clear D. This CDR3 has 16 residues. Per germline, CDR1 SEHNR and CDR2 FQNEAQ (reference sequence). Trimming left V 0 bases short and J 0 bases short, with 8 bases between. CDR3 nucleotides: TGTGCCAGCAGCTTAGCGGTGGCAGCAACTAATGAAAAACTGTTTTTT. The encoded protein is CASSLAVAATNEKLFF.

This chain uses TRBV19 with TRBJ1-2; D gene ambiguous. There are 11 residues in the CDR3. The V gene lost 10 bases and the J gene lost 4 bases, with 10 bases spanning the gap. CDR1 and CDR2 (germline): LNHDA, SQIVND (reference sequence). In nucleotides, the CDR3 is TGTGCCACCCGGCTAGTCTATGGCTACACCTTC. As protein: CATRLVYGYTF.

V and J are TRBV7-2 and TRBJ2-5, with D perhaps TRBD1 (6 bases). CDR3 length: 13 amino acids. Germline CDR1 SGHTA, CDR2 FQGNSA. Trimming pared 6 bases from V and 1 base from J, leaving 9 bases between. The CDR3 nucleotides read TGTGCCAGCAGTTGGACAGTCCAAGAGACCCAGTACTTC. Protein: CASSWTVQETQYF.